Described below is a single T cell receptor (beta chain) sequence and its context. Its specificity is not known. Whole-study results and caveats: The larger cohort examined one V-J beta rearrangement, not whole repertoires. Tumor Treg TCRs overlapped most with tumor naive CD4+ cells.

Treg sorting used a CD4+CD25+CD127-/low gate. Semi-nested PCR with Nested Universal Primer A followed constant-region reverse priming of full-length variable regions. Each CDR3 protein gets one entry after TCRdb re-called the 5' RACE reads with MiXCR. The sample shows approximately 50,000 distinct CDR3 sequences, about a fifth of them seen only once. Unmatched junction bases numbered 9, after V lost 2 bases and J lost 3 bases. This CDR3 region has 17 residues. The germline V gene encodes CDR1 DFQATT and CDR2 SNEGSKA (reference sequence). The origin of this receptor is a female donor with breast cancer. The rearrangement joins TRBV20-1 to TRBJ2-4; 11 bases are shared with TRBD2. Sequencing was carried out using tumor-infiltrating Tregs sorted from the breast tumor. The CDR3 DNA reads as TGCAGTGCTAGACCGCCTAGCGGGAGGAAGGACAAAAACATTCAGTACTTC. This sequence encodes CSARPPSGRKDKNIQYF.